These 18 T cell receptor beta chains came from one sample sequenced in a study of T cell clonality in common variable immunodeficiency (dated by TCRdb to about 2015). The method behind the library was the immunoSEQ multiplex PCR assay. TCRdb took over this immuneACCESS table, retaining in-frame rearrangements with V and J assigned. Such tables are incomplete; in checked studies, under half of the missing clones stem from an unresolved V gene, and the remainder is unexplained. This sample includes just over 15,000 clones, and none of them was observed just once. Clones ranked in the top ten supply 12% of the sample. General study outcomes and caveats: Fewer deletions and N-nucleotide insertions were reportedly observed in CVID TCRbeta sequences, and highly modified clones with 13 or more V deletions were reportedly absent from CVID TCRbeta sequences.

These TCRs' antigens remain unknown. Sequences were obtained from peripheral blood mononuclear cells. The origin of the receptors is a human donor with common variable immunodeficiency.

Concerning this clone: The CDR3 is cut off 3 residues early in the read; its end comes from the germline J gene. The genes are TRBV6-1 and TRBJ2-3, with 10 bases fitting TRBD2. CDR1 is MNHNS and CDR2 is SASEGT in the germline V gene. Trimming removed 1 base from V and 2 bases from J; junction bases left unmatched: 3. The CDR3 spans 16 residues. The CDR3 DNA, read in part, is TGTGCCAGCAGTGAAGAAGCGGGAGGGCCCACAGATACG. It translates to CASSEEAGGPTDT. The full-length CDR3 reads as CASSEEAGGPTDTQYF.

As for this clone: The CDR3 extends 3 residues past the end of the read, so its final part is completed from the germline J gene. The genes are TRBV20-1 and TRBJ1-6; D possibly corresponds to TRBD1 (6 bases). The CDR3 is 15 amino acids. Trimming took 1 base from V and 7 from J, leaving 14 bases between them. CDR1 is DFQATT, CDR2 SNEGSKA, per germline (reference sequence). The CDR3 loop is CSARVQGGRNSPLHF. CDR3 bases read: TGCAGTGCTAGAGTACAGGGCGGTCGCAATTCACCC.

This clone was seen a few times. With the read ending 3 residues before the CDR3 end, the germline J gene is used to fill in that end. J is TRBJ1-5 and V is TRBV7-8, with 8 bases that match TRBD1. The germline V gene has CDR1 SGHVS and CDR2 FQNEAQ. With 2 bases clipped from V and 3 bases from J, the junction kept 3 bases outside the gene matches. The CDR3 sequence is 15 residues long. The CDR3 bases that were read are TGTGCCAGCAGCTTACATCAGGGGGCCAATCAGCCC. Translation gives CASSLHQGANQP. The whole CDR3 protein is CASSLHQGANQPQHF.

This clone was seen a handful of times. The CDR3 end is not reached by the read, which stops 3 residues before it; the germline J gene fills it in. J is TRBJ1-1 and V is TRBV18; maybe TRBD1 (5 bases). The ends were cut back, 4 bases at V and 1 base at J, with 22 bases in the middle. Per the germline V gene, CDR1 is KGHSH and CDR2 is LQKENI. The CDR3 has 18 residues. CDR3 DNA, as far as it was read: TGTGCCAGCTCACTAATCCCGGGCAGGGCCTTAGGGAACACTGAA. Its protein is CASSLIPGRALGNTE. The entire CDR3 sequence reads CASSLIPGRALGNTEAFF.

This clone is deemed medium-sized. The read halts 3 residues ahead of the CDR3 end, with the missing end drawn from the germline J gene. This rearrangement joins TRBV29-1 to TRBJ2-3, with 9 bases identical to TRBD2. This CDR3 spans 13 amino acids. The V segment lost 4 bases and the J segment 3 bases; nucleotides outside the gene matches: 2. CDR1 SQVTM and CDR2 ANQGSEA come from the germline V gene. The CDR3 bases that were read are TGCAGCGTTGGAGGACTAGCGACAGATACG. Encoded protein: CSVGGLATDT. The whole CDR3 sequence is CSVGGLATDTQYF.

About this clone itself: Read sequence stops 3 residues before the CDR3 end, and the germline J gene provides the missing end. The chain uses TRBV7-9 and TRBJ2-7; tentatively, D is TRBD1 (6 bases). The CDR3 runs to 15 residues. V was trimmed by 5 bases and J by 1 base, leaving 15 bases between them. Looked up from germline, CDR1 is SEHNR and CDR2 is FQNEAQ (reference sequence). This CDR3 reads CASSPGVLDSYEQYF. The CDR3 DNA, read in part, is TGTGCCAGCAGCCCAGGGGTGCTTGATTCCTACGAG.

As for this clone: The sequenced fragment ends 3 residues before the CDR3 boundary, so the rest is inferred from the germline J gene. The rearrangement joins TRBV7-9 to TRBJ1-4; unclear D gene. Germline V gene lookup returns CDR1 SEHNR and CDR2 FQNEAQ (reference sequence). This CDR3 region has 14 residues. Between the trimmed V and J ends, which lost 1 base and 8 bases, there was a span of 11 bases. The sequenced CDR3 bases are TGTGCCAGCAGCTTAGGGGCTACTTCAGAAAAA. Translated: CASSLGATSEK. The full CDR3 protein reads CASSLGATSEKLFF.

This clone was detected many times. Partial CDR3 DNA: TGTGCCAGTAGGGAGACAGGGAGTGAG. Translating it yields CASRETGSE. The full CDR3 protein reads CASRETGSEQFF. The V and J genes are TRBV19 and TRBJ2-1, with TRBD1 identical over 7 bases. The read ends 3 residues shy of where the CDR3 ends; the end is completed using the germline J gene. Germline assignment: CDR1 LNHDA and CDR2 SQIVND (reference sequence). The length of the CDR3 is 12 residues. Unmatched junction bases numbered 5, after V lost 6 bases and J lost 9 bases.

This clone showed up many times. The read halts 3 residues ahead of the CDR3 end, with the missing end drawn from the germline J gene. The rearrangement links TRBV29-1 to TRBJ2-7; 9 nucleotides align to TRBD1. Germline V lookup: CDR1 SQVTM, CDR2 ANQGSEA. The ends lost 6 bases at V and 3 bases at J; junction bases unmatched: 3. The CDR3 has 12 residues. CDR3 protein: CSVLDRGYEQYF. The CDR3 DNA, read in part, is TGCAGCGTCCTGGACAGGGGCTACGAG.

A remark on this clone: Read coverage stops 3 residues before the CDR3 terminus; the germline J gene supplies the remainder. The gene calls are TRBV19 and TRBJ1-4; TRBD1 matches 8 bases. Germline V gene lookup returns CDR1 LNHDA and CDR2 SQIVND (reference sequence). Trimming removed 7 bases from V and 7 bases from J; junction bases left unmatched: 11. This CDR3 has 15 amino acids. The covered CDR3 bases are TGTGCCAGTACCACTCTCGACAGGGGATTTGAAAAA. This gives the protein CASTTLDRGFEK. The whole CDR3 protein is CASTTLDRGFEKLFF.

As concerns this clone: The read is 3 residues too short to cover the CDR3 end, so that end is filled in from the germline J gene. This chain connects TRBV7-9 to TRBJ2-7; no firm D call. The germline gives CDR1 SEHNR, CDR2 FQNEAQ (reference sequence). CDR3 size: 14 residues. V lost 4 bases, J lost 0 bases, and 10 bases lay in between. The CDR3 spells CASSSDTNSYEQYF. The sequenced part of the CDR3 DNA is TGTGCCAGCAGCTCCGACACCAACTCCTACGAG.

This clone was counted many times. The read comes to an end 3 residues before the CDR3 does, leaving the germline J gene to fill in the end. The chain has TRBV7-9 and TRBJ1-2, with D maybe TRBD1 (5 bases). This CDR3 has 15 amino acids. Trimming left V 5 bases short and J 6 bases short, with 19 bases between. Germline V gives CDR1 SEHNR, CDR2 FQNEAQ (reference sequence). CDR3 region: CASSQAGHPAHGYTF. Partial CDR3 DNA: TGTGCCAGCAGCCAGGCCGGACACCCCGCGCATGGC.

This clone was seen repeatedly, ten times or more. Partial CDR3 DNA: TGTGCCAGCAGCCCGCCGGGACTCAGGGCAGGCGAG. This sequence encodes CASSPPGLRAGE. The full-length CDR3 reads as CASSPPGLRAGEQYF. This chain links TRBV7-2 with TRBJ2-7; perhaps TRBD2 as D (6 bases). The CDR3 extends 3 residues past the end of the read, so its final part is completed from the germline J gene. Germline CDR1 reads SGHTA; CDR2 reads FQGNSA. The length of the CDR3 is 15 residues. Trimming pared 5 bases from V and 6 bases from J, leaving 20 bases between.

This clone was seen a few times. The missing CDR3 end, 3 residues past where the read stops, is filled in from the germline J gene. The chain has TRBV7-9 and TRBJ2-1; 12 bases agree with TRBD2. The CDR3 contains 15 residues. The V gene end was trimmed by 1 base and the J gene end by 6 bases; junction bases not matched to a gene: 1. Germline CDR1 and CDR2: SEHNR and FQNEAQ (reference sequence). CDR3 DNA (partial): TGTGCCAGCAGCTTAGAGGGACTAGCGGGCAATGAG. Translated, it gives CASSLEGLAGNE. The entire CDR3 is CASSLEGLAGNEQFF.

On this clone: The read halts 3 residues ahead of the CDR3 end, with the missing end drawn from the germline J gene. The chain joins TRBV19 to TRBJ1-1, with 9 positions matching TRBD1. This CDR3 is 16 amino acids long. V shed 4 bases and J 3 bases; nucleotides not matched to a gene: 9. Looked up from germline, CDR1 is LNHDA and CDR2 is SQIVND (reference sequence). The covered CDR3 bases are TGTGCCAGTAGTAAGATAACAGGGGGCGATCACACTGAA. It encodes CASSKITGGDHTE. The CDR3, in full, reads CASSKITGGDHTEAFF.

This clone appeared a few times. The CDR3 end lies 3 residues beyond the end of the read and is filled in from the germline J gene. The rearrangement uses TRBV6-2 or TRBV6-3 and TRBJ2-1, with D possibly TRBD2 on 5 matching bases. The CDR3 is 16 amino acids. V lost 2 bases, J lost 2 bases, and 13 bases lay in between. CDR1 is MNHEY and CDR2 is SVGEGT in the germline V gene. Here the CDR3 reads CASSYRTPLTYNEQFF. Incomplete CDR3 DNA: TGTGCCAGCAGTTACCGGACTCCCCTCACCTACAATGAG.

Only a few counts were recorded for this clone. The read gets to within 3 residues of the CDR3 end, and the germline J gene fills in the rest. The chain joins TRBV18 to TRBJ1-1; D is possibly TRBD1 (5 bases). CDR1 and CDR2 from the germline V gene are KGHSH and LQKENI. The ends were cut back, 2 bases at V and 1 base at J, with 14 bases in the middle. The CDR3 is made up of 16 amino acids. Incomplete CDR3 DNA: TGTGCCAGCTCACCATCCCAGGGATCGGGGAACACTGAA. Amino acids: CASSPSQGSGNTE. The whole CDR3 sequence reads CASSPSQGSGNTEAFF.

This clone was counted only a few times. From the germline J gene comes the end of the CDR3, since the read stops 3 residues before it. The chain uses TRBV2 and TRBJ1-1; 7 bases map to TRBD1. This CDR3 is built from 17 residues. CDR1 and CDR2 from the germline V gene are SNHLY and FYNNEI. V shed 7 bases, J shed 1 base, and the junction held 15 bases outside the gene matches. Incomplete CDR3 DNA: TGTGCCAGCACCCCGCGGTCGACCAACAGGGGGAACACTGAA. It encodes CASTPRSTNRGNTE. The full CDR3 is CASTPRSTNRGNTEAFF. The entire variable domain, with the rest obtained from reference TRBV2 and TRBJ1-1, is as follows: EPEVTQTPSHQVTQMGQEVILRCVPISNHLYFYWYRQILGQKVEFLVSFYNNEISEKSEIFDDQFSVERPDGSNFTLKIRSTKLEDSAMYFCASTPRSTNRGNTEAFFGQGTRLTVV.